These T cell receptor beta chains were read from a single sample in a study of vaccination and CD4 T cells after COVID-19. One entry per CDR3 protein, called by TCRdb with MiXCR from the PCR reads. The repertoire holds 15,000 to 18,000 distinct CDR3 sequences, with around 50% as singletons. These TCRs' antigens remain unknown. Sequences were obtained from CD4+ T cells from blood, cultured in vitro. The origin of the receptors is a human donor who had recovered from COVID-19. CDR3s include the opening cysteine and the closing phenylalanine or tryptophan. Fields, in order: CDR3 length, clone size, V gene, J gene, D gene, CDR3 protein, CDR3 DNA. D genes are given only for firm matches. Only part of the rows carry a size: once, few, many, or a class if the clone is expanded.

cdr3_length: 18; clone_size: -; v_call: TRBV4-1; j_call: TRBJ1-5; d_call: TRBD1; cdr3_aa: CASSHPRGGVGSNQPQHF; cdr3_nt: TGCGCCAGCAGCCATCCCAGGGGGGGGGTCGGGAGCAATCAGCCCCAGCATTTT
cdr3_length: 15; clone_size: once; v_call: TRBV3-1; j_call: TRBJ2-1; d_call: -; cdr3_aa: CASSQAGGGYNEQFF; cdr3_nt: TGTGCCAGCAGCCAAGCTGGGGGCGGATACAATGAGCAGTTCTTC
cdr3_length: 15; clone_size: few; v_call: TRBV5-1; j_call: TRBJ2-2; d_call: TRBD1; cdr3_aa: CASSFGDSNTGELFF; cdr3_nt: TGCGCCAGCAGCTTTGGGGACAGCAACACCGGGGAGCTGTTTTTT
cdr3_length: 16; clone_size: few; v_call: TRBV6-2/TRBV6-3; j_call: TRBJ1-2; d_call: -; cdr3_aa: CASQLSPTDSNYGYTF; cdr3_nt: TGTGCCAGCCAACTTTCCCCGACGGATTCTAACTATGGCTACACCTTC
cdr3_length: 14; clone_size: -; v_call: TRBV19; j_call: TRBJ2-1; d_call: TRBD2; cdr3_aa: CASSKRESYNEQFF; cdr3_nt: TGTGCCAGTAGTAAGCGGGAGTCCTACAATGAGCAGTTCTTC
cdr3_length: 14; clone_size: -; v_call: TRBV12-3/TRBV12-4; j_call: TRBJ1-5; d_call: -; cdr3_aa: CASSLQGTNQPQHF; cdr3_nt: TGTGCCAGCAGTTTACAGGGGACAAATCAGCCCCAGCATTTT
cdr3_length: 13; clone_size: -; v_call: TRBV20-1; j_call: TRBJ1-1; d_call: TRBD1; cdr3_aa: CSGVQGADTEAFF; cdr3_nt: TGCAGTGGGGTACAGGGGGCGGACACTGAAGCTTTCTTT
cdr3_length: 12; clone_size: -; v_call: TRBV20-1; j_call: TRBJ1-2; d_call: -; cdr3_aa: CSAPHNNYGYTF; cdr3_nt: TGCAGTGCCCCCCACAACAACTATGGCTACACCTTC
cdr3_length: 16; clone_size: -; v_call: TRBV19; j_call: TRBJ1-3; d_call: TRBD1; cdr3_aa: CASSKLSGQAGNTIYF; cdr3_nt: TGTGCCAGTAGTAAACTCTCCGGACAGGCTGGAAACACCATATATTTT
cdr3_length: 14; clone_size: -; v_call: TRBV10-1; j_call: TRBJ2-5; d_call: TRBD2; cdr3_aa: CATSLAGAEETQYF; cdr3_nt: TGCGCCACTTCCTTAGCGGGAGCAGAGGAGACCCAGTACTTC
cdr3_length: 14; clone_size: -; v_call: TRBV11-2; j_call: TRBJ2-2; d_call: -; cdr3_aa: CASSFTGVSGELFF; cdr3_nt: TGTGCCAGCAGCTTCACCGGGGTCTCCGGGGAGCTGTTTTTT
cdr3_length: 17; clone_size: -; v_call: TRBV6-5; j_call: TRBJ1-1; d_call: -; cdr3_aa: CASSYSYPTELNTEAFF; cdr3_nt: TGTGCCAGCAGTTACTCCTACCCGACAGAGCTGAACACTGAAGCTTTCTTT
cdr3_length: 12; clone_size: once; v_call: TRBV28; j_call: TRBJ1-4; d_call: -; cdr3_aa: CASRQQDEKLFF; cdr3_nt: TGTGCCAGCAGACAGCAGGATGAAAAACTGTTTTTT
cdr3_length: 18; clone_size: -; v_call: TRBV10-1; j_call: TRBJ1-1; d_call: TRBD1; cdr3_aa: CASSESTGTGGLITEAFF; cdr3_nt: TGCGCCAGCAGTGAGTCGACAGGGACAGGGGGCTTGATCACTGAAGCTTTCTTT
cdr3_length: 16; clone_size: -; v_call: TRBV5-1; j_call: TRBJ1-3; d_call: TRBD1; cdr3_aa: CASSLMGTGLGNTIYF; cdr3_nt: TGCGCCAGCAGCTTGATGGGGACAGGGTTAGGAAACACCATATATTTT
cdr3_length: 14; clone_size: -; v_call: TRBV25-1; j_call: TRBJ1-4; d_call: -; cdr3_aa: CASSVGGEGEKLFF; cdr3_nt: TGTGCCAGCAGTGTCGGAGGGGAGGGTGAAAAACTGTTTTTT
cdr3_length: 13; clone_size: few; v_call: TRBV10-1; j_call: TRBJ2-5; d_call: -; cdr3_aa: CATSEGLQETQYF; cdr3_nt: TGCGCCACCTCCGAAGGTCTCCAAGAGACCCAGTACTTC
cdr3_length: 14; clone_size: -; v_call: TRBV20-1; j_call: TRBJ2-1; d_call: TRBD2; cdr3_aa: CSARSAGGNNEQFF; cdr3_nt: TGCAGTGCTAGATCAGCGGGGGGCAACAATGAGCAGTTCTTC
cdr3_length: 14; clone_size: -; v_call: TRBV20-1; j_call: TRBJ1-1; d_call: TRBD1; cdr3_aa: CSASSTGRDTEAFF; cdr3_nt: TGCAGTGCTAGTTCGACAGGGCGGGACACTGAAGCTTTCTTT
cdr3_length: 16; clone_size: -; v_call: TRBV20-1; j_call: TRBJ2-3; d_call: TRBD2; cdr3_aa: CSARPRRAGGTDTQYF; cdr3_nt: TGCAGTGCTAGGCCCAGGCGAGCGGGGGGCACAGATACGCAGTATTTT
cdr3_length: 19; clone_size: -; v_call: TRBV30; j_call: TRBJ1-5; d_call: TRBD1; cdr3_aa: CAWSENRGTGGYSNQPQHF; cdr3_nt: TGTGCCTGGAGTGAGAACCGCGGGACAGGGGGGTATAGCAATCAGCCCCAGCATTTT
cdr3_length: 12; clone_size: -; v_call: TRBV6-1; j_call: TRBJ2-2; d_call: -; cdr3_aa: CASRPSTGELFF; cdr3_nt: TGTGCCAGCAGGCCTTCCACCGGGGAGCTGTTTTTT
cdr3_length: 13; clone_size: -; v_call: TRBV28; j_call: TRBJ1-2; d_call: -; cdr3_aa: CASSLRQNYGYTF; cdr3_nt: TGTGCCAGCAGTTTAAGGCAGAACTATGGCTACACCTTC
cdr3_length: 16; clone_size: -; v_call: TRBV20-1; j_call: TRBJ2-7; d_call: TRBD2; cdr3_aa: CSARLAVAGGGDEQYF; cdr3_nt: TGCAGTGCTAGATTGGCGGTAGCGGGAGGAGGAGACGAGCAGTACTTC
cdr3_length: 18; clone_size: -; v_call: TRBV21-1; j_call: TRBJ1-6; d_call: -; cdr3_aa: CASYRVEGTPCYNSPLHF; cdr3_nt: TGTGCCAGCTACCGGGTTGAAGGGACACCCTGCTATAATTCACCCCTCCACTTT
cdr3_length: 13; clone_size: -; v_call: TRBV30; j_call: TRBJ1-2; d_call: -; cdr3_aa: CAWSVGEPDGYTF; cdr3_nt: TGTGCCTGGAGTGTAGGGGAGCCAGATGGCTACACCTTC
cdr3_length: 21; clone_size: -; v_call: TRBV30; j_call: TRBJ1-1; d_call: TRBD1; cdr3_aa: CAWSVPARGLTTAARLREAFF; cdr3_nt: TGTGCCTGGAGTGTACCCGCCAGGGGGCTTACCACCGCCGCTCGTCTACGTGAAGCTTTCTTT
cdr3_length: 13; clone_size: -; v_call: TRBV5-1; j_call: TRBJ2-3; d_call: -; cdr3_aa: CASSRDTSDTQYF; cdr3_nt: TGCGCCAGCAGCCGAGACACGTCAGATACGCAGTATTTT
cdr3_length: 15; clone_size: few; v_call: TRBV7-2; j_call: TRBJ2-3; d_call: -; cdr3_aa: CASSLQGVSTDTQYF; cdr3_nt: TGTGCCAGCAGCTTACAGGGTGTTAGCACAGATACGCAGTATTTT
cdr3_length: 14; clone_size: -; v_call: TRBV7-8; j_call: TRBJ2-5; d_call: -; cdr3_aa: CASSPGEDQETQYF; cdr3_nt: TGTGCCAGCAGCCCAGGGGAGGACCAAGAGACCCAGTACTTC
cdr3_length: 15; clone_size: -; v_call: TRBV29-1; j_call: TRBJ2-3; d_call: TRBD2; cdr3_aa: CSTWFTSATTDTQYF; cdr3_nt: TGCAGCACTTGGTTCACTAGCGCCACCACAGATACGCAGTATTTT
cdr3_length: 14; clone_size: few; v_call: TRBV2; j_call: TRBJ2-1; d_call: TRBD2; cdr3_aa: CASSELTSGNEQFF; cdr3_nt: TGTGCCAGCAGTGAATTGACTAGCGGTAATGAGCAGTTCTTC
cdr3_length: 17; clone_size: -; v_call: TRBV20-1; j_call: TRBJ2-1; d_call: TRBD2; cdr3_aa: CSAKGGTSGSWYNEQFF; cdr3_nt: TGCAGTGCCAAAGGCGGGACTAGCGGGAGTTGGTACAATGAGCAGTTCTTC
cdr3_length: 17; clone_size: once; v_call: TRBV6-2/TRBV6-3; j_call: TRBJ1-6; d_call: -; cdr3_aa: CASSYEVMSSYNSPLHF; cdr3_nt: TGTGCCAGCAGTTACGAGGTGATGAGCTCCTATAATTCACCCCTCCACTTT
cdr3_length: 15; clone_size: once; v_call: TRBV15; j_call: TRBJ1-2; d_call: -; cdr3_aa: CATSRAKGVFYGYTF; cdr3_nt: TGTGCCACCAGCCGGGCAAAGGGGGTTTTCTATGGCTACACCTTC
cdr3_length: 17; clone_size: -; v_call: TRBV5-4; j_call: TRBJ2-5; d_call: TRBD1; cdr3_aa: CASSLSAIQGAQETQYF; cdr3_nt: TGTGCCAGCAGCTTGAGCGCCATCCAGGGGGCACAAGAGACCCAGTACTTC
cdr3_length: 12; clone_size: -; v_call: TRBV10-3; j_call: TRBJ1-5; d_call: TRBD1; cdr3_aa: CATGQGEQPQHF; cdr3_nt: TGTGCCACGGGACAGGGGGAACAGCCCCAGCATTTT
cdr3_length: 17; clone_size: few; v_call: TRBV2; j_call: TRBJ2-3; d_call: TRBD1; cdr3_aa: CASSNGGQGARTDTQYF; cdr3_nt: TGTGCCAGCAGCAACGGGGGACAGGGGGCGAGAACAGATACGCAGTATTTT
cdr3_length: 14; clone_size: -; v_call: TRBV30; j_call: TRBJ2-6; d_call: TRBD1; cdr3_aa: CAWSRTGGPNVLTF; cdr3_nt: TGTGCCTGGAGTCGGACAGGGGGACCGAACGTCCTGACTTTC
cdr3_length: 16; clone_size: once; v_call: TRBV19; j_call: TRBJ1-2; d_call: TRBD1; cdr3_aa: CASSTRTGGRNYGYTF; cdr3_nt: TGTGCCAGTAGTACCCGGACAGGGGGCCGGAATTATGGCTACACCTTC
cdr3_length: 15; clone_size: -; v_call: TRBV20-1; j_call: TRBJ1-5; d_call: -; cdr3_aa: CSAKRSGVGNQPQHF; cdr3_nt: TGCAGTGCTAAGAGGTCGGGGGTAGGCAATCAGCCCCAGCATTTT
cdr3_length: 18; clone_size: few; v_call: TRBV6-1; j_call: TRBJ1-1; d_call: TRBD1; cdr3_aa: CASSEADRGLPFSGEAFF; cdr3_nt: TGTGCCAGCAGTGAAGCAGACAGGGGTCTACCATTTAGCGGTGAAGCTTTCTTT
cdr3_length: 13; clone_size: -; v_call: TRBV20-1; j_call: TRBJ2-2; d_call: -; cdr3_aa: CSARDRFTGELFF; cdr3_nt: TGCAGTGCTAGAGATCGTTTCACCGGGGAGCTGTTTTTT
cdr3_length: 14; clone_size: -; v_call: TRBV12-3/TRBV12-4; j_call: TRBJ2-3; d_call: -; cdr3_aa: CASSFRPDTDTQYF; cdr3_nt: TGTGCCAGCAGTTTTCGGCCAGACACAGATACGCAGTATTTT
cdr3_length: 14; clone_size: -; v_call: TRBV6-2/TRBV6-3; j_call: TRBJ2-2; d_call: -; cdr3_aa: CATHVVSGTGELFF; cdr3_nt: TGTGCCACCCACGTCGTCTCAGGGACCGGGGAGCTGTTTTTT
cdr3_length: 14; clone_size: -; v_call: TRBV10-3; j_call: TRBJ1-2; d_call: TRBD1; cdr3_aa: CAISESWDSDGYTF; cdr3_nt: TGTGCCATCAGTGAGTCGTGGGACAGTGATGGCTACACCTTC
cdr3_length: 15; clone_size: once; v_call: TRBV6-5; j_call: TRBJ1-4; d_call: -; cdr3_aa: CASSFGLATNEKLFF; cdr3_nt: TGTGCCAGCAGTTTTGGGCTAGCAACTAATGAAAAACTGTTTTTT
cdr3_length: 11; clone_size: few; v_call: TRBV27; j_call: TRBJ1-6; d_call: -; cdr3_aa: CASIHNSPLHF; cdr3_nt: TGTGCCAGCATCCATAATTCACCCCTCCACTTT
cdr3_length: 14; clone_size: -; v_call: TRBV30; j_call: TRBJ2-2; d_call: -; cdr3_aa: CAWGTVRGTGELFF; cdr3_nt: TGTGCCTGGGGTACGGTCAGGGGCACCGGGGAGCTGTTTTTT
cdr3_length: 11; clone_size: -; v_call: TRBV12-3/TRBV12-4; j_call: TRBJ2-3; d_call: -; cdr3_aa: CASRYTDTQYF; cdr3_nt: TGTGCCAGCAGGTATACAGATACGCAGTATTTT
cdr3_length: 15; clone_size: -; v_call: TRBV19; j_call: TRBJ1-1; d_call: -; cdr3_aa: CASSIAWGRNTEAFF; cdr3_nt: TGTGCCAGTAGTATAGCCTGGGGACGAAACACTGAAGCTTTCTTT
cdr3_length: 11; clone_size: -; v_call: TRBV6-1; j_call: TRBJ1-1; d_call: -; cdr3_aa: CASSGGGKAFF; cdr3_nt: TGTGCCAGCAGTGGGGGCGGGAAAGCTTTCTTT
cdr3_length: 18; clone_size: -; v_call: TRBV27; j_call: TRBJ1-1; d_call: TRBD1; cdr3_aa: CASSLWVRPLLRGTEAFF; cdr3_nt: TGTGCCAGCAGTTTATGGGTTCGACCGCTTCTCAGGGGGACTGAAGCTTTCTTT
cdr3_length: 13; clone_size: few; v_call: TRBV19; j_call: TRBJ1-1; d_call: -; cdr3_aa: CASSKREGTEAFF; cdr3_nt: TGTGCCAGTAGTAAAAGGGAGGGAACTGAAGCTTTCTTT
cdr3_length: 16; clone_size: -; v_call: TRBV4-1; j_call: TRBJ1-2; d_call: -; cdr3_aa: CASSQDSRRVTGGYTF; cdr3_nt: TGCGCCAGCAGCCAAGATAGTCGCAGGGTGACGGGAGGCTACACCTTC
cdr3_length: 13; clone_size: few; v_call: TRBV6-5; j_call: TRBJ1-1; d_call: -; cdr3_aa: CASSSWINTEAFF; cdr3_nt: TGTGCCAGCAGTTCCTGGATAAACACTGAAGCTTTCTTT
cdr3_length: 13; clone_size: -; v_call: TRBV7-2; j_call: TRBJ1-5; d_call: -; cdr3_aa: CASSLSRNQPQHF; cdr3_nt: TGTGCCAGCAGCTTATCCAGGAATCAGCCCCAGCATTTT
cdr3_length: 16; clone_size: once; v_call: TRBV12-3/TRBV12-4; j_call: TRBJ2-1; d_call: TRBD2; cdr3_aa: CASSPPVAGGRDEQFF; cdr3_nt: TGTGCCAGCAGTCCCCCGGTAGCGGGAGGTCGGGATGAGCAGTTCTTC
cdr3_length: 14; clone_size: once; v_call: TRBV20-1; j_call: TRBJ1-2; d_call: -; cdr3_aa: CSARVRGLYYGYTF; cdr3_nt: TGCAGTGCTAGAGTGCGGGGGCTCTATTATGGCTACACCTTC